This TCR beta chain was sequenced during a study of T cells in Graves' hyperthyroidism and ophthalmopathy (dated by TCRdb to about 2019). About the investigation overall: Peripheral blood samples were taken at the time of initial diagnosis, prior to any treatment. A discovery cohort of fewer than 110 patients, roughly 43 with Graves' ophthalmopathy and 55 to 60 with stable Graves' hyperthyroidism, was used to find distinguishing TCR V-J signatures. Following sampling, methimazole starting at 30 mg daily was given to hyperthyroidism patients, and high-dose intravenous methylprednisolone was given to ophthalmopathy patients. The approximately 100 discovery patients were divided at random into training and test sets in a 7:3 ratio. According to the paper, TCR Vbeta CDR3 sequencing was carried out on some 130 peripheral blood samples, which came from approximately 41 ophthalmopathy, under 85 hyperthyroidism and about 17 progressor patients. Thyroid tissue and blood T-cell repertoires from roughly 6 Graves' hyperthyroidism patients were also compared in the study. Whether ophthalmopathy could be predicted prospectively was tested in an independent validation cohort made up of 18 to 20 hyperthyroidism patients plus 17 patients who later progressed to ophthalmopathy. What the research found in general, with its limitations: Most expanded thyroid clonotypes (frequency above 0.001) were also detected in blood, suggesting blood repertoires may reflect thyroid immune responses. In validation, progression to ophthalmopathy was predicted by the model with nearly 71% sensitivity and roughly 76% specificity, a median of around 5.9 months before onset. No statistical method was used to fix the sample size in advance, and group allocation was not hidden from the investigators. In cross-validation, a model built on a 13 V-J signature told ophthalmopathy apart from stable hyperthyroidism with approximately 90% sensitivity and roughly 81% specificity, and in testing the same model reached 80%/75%.

TCR beta CDR3 regions were amplified from RNA transcripts. The first round of RT-PCR for the TCR CDR3 was performed with the HTBI primer set and the Qiagen OneStep RT-PCR kit. Libraries were constructed in a second round of multiplex PCR, after which size selection and purification were carried out. Paired-end sequencing of the libraries was performed with 100 bp reads on an Illumina HiSeq2000. The authors' analysis ran thus. SOAPnuke was used to process the raw data, with reads discarded if the reads contained adapters or uncalled bases, had a mean Phred below 15, or lacked an exact constant-primer or identifier match. High-quality paired reads were merged with COPE v1.2.5, and unique nucleotide sequences were defined as clonotypes. Clonotypes were aligned to IMGT TRBV, TRBD and TRBJ reference segments using MiTCR v1.1. Only V-J combinations with frequency above 0.0001, covering 99.2% of repertoires, were analysed. A TCS score was defined as the ratio of F50 (clonal expansion) to E x V (chaos), with BLOSUM62-based TCRdist applied between CDR3 peptides within each V-J. Welch's t-statistics and random forest reduced around 520 V-J features to roughly 13, which were used in a naive Bayes classifier (R e1071). Using fastp trimming at Q25 and MiXCR clonotype assembly, TCRdb reanalyzed the public sequencing data and kept in-frame beta chains. Under each unique CDR3 protein, matching rows form one entry showing the most common genes and DNA. These V and J calls derive from TCRdb rather than the authors' analysis. The sample profile shows fewer than 350,000 distinct CDR3 sequences; 13% to 15% of them were found once. 30% of the sample is taken by the ten largest.

In this sample, this clonotype turned up a few times. Its target antigen remains unknown. It has no much larger one-base neighbor in the sample; base qualities were not kept. Hyperthyroidism patients were newly diagnosed, with disease duration under 2 months, and aged 18 to 65 years. The study excluded patients with uncontrolled infections, other autoimmune diseases, pregnancy or lactation. Diagnoses relied on clinical symptoms, serum thyroxine and TRAb, thyroid ultrasound and orbital computed tomography. Blood from progressor patients was collected at the time of first diagnosis with hyperthyroidism, before any ophthalmopathy symptoms had appeared. PBMCs were separated from under 12 ml of fresh peripheral blood using Ficoll-Paque density gradient centrifugation. Patients classed as progressors first received a Graves' hyperthyroidism diagnosis and then went on to develop ophthalmopathy during follow-up. Total RNA was extracted with Trizol reagent, and quality was checked on an Agilent 2100 Bioanalyzer.

The germline V gene sets CDR1 to KGHDR and CDR2 to SFDVKD. The V end loses 12 bases and the J end loses 0 bases, and a stretch of 15 bases separates them. The CDR3, cysteine through phenylalanine, is 14 amino acids long. The CDR3 DNA has 42 bases and is translated from base 1. The source material was blood. The V and J genes are TRBV24-1 and TRBJ2-3; the D gene is perhaps TRBD2, on 6 matching bases. This receptor was obtained from a woman between 50 and 59 years old with Graves' hyperthyroidism that later progressed to Graves' ophthalmopathy. In nucleotide form, the sequence is TGTGCCGACCTTTATCGGGAGAGCACAGATACGCAGTATTTT. This sequence encodes CADLYRESTDTQYF.